This is a list of T cell receptor beta chains from one sample in a study of early T cells in non-severe SARS-CoV-2 infection. MiXCR was run by TCRdb on the 5' RACE reads, yielding one entry per CDR3 protein. The data contain 60,000 to 70,000 distinct CDR3 sequences, over 4.5% of them seen just once; the ten biggest clones take up approximately 5.4%. The sequenced sample was whole blood. The receptor set was obtained from an adult who was a healthcare worker with PCR-confirmed SARS-CoV-2 infection or an uninfected control (not recorded which). The CDR3 runs from the conserved cysteine through the conserved F or W. Fields, in order: J gene, D gene, V gene, clone size, CDR3 length, CDR3 protein, CDR3 DNA. The D gene is left open where the match is weak. Clone size appears in some rows only: once, few, many, or a class for an expanded clone.

TRBJ1-1	TRBD1	TRBV6-6	medium-sized	19	CASSDYAPGTGPAGSEAFF	TGTGCCAGCAGCGACTACGCGCCCGGGACAGGGCCCGCGGGGAGTGAAGCTTTCTTT
TRBJ2-7	NA	TRBV10-3	many	14	CAISTGTQYDEQYF	TGTGCCATCAGTACCGGGACTCAGTACGACGAGCAGTACTTC
TRBJ2-2	NA	TRBV5-1	many	16	CASRSTGNANTGELFF	TGCGCCAGCAGAAGTACAGGGAACGCGAACACCGGGGAGCTGTTTTTT
TRBJ2-2	NA	TRBV3-1	NA	14	CASSQMRNTGELFF	TGTGCCAGCAGCCAAATGAGGAACACCGGGGAGCTGTTTTTT
TRBJ1-2	TRBD1	TRBV4-1	NA	13	CASSRGTGDGYTF	TGCGCCAGCAGCCGGGGGACAGGGGATGGCTACACCTTC
TRBJ1-6	NA	TRBV5-1	few	15	CASSLDTPGRSPLHF	TGCGCCAGCAGTTTGGATACGCCGGGTAGGTCACCCCTCCACTTT
TRBJ1-1	NA	TRBV7-2	few	14	CASSLGQGRLEAFF	TGTGCCAGCAGCTTAGGGCAGGGGCGGTTAGAAGCTTTCTTT
TRBJ2-3	TRBD2	TRBV15	NA	17	CATSRDIAPSGAKGAYF	TGTGCCACCAGCAGAGATATTGCGCCTAGCGGGGCGAAAGGGGCATATTTT
TRBJ2-3	TRBD2	TRBV7-9	many	15	CASSHGLAGTDTQYF	TGTGCCAGCAGCCACGGACTAGCGGGCACAGATACGCAGTATTTT
TRBJ2-3	TRBD2	TRBV23-1	many	19	CASSQSRGAGGPKGYTQYF	TGCGCCAGCAGTCAATCACGAGGAGCGGGAGGGCCTAAGGGATATACGCAGTATTTT
TRBJ2-7	NA	TRBV30	few	13	CAWSVKPFIEQYF	TGTGCCTGGAGTGTAAAACCATTTATCGAGCAGTACTTC
TRBJ2-5	TRBD2	TRBV5-1	many	15	CASSLGLAAQETQYF	TGCGCCAGCAGCTTGGGCCTAGCGGCCCAAGAGACCCAGTACTTC
TRBJ1-1	NA	TRBV19	NA	15	CASSFGAGFNTEAFF	NA
TRBJ2-1	TRBD1	TRBV9	many	14	CASSGTGNVNEQFF	TGTGCCAGCAGCGGGACAGGGAATGTGAATGAGCAGTTCTTC
TRBJ2-2	NA	TRBV4-2	many	16	CASSPRERDVSGELFF	TGTGCCAGCAGCCCACGGGAAAGGGATGTTTCCGGGGAGCTGTTTTTT
TRBJ1-1	NA	TRBV18	many	17	CASSPLPLLGPGVDAFF	TGTGCCAGCTCACCCCTACCCCTCCTTGGGCCCGGAGTAGATGCTTTCTTT
TRBJ2-3	NA	TRBV10-3	few	16	CAISESPDPSTDTQYF	TGTGCCATCAGTGAGTCCCCCGACCCTAGCACAGATACGCAGTATTTT
TRBJ2-3	NA	TRBV19	few	13	CASSGFLADTQYF	TGTGCCAGTAGTGGGTTTCTGGCAGATACGCAGTATTTT
TRBJ2-3	TRBD2	TRBV5-1	many	17	CASSLPAGGSSTDTQYF	TGCGCCAGCAGCTTGCCAGCGGGGGGCTCAAGCACAGATACGCAGTATTTT
TRBJ2-5	NA	TRBV7-8	many	14	CASSLSAGYETQYF	TGTGCCAGCAGCCTATCAGCGGGTTATGAGACCCAGTACTTC
TRBJ2-3	NA	TRBV7-2	many	13	CASSLGAGTQWYF	TGTGCCAGCAGCTTGGGGGCCGGTACGCAGTGGTATTTT
TRBJ1-2	TRBD1	TRBV3-1	few	17	CASSQDQGAASLYGYTF	TGTGCCAGCAGCCAAGACCAGGGGGCGGCCTCACTGTATGGCTACACCTTC